These 30 T cell receptor beta chains originate from one sample sequenced in a study of OX40 agonist ivuxolimab in advanced cancers. Generated by immunoSEQ multiplex PCR, the TCRdb table keeps only in-frame clones and is missing some. The table includes some 76,000 clones, over 90% detected once. The sequencing used CD4+ or CD8+ T cells sorted from blood, collected in a trial of the OX40 agonist ivuxolimab. These receptors all come from an adult with an advanced solid tumor such as melanoma, head and neck, liver or kidney cancer.

This sequence joins TRBV7-9 and TRBJ2-5, with unresolved D. Trimming pared 1 base from V and 2 bases from J, leaving 8 bases between. CDR3 length equals 14 residues. Germline V gives CDR1 SEHNR, CDR2 FQNEAQ (reference sequence). CDR3: CASSLVANQETQYF. The CDR3 nucleotides are TGTGCCAGCAGCTTAGTGGCAAATCAAGAGACCCAGTACTTC.

The V gene is TRBV5-1, the J gene TRBJ2-7; the D is unclear. The CDR3 covers 13 residues. V was clipped by 0 bases and J by 2 bases, with 6 bases between them. Looked up from germline, CDR1 is SGHRS and CDR2 is YFSETQ. CDR3 nucleotides: TGCGCCAGCAGCTTGGAGAGACCCTACGAGCAGTACTTC. Translated, it gives CASSLERPYEQYF.

As regards this clone: This same CDR3 is encoded by further DNA sequences in the sample. This chain connects TRBV6-5 to TRBJ1-2; D might be TRBD1 (6 bases). The CDR3 loop spans 14 amino acids. Germline CDR1 is MNHEY and CDR2 is SVGAGI. V dropped 0 bases and J dropped 2 bases, with 7 bases sitting between them. CDR3 nucleotide sequence: TGTGCCAGCAGTTACTCAACAGGGAACTATGGCTACACCTTC. Translation gives CASSYSTGNYGYTF.

The gene calls are TRBV7-9 and TRBJ2-3; a possible D gene is TRBD1 (6 bases). CDR1 SEHNR and CDR2 FQNEAQ come from the germline V gene (reference sequence). The CDR3 runs 15 residues. The V end was cut by 5 bases, the J end by 4 bases, with 16 bases between. The CDR3 DNA sequence: TGTGCCAGCAGCCTCAGGGGAACGACCGCAGATACGCAGTATTTT. It codes for CASSLRGTTADTQYF. Filled out from reference TRBV7-9 and TRBJ2-3, the complete variable domain reads DTGVSQNPRHKITKRGQNVTFRCDPISEHNRLYWYRQTLGQGPEFLTYFQNEAQLEKSRLLSDRFSAERPKGSFSTLEIQRTEQGDSAMYLCASSLRGTTADTQYFGPGTRLTVL.

This clone was counted only a few times. V usage is TRBV30 and J usage is TRBJ2-2; TRBD2 might be the D (5 bases). CDR1 and CDR2 from the germline V gene are GTSNPN and SVGIG (reference sequence). Deletions cut 0 bases from V and 1 base from J, with 9 bases between. The CDR3 spans 15 residues. The CDR3 DNA is TGTGCCTGGAGTGTTCCTAGCCTGAACACCGGGGAGCTGTTTTTT. This sequence encodes CAWSVPSLNTGELFF. The complete variable domain, with remaining parts taken from reference TRBV30 and TRBJ2-2, reads SQTIHQWPATLVQPVGSPLSLECTVEGTSNPNLYWYRQAAGRGLQLLFYSVGIGQISSEVPQNLSASRPQDRQFILSSKKLLLSDSGFYLCAWSVPSLNTGELFFGEGSRLTVL.

This clone came up once. This chain uses TRBV29-1 with TRBJ2-2; D not resolved. Germline CDR1 reads SQVTM; CDR2 reads ANQGSEA. Deletions cut 7 bases from V and 6 bases from J, with 9 bases between. The CDR3 extends over 11 amino acids. This chain's CDR3 is CSAVRSGELFF. The CDR3 region has the DNA TGCAGCGCTGTTCGCTCCGGGGAGCTGTTTTTT.

The rearrangement joins TRBV27 to TRBJ1-1, with D uncertain. The CDR3 has 11 residues. CDR1 and CDR2 from the germline V gene are MNHEY and SMNVEV (reference sequence). The ends were cut back, 4 bases at V and 7 bases at J, with 7 bases in the middle. This chain's CDR3 is CASSSVIEAFF. The CDR3 DNA reads as TGTGCCAGCAGTTCCGTAATTGAAGCTTTCTTT.

This chain joins TRBV7-9 and TRBJ1-1; unclear D gene. The CDR3 has 12 residues. Germline CDR1 reads SEHNR; CDR2 reads FQNEAQ (reference sequence). Trimming removed 1 base from V and 0 bases from J, with 0 bases in between. The CDR3: CASSLVNTEAFF. CDR3 nucleotides: TGTGCCAGCAGCTTAGTGAACACTGAAGCTTTCTTT.

The V call is TRBV28, the J call TRBJ2-2, with 9 bases identical to TRBD1. Germline assignment: CDR1 MDHEN and CDR2 SYDVKM. V dropped 3 bases and J dropped 6; count of bases not matched to a gene: 2. The CDR3 runs 14 residues. CDR3 protein: CASSFGTGSGELFF. The CDR3 DNA is TGTGCCAGCAGTTTCGGGACAGGGTCCGGGGAGCTGTTTTTT.

CDR3 region: CASSSRSSYEQYF. The CDR3 nucleotides read TGTGCCAGCAGCAGTAGAAGCTCCTACGAGCAGTACTTC. This chain connects TRBV7-9 to TRBJ2-7, with unresolved D. Germline CDR1 is SEHNR and CDR2 is FQNEAQ (reference sequence). V shed 5 bases and J shed 0 bases, with 8 bases lying between them. This CDR3 contains 13 residues.

The DNA of the CDR3 is TGTGCCATCACCTCGACTAGCGGGGGGGCCAGAGATACGCAGTATTTT. This sequence encodes CAITSTSGGARDTQYF. The rearrangement links TRBV10-3 to TRBJ2-3; 14 bases fit TRBD2. Germline loops: CDR1 ENHRY, CDR2 SYGVKD. The junction had 8 bases not matched to a gene; V was cut back by 7 bases and J by 5 bases. This CDR3 has 16 amino acids.

The chain recombines TRBV6-1 with TRBJ1-2, with D possibly matching TRBD1 (5 bases). Germline loops: CDR1 MNHNS, CDR2 SASEGT. There are 13 residues in the CDR3. V dropped 10 bases and J dropped 4 bases, with 16 bases sitting between them. The CDR3 nucleotides are TGTGCCATCCTAGGGCAGGGAGGCTATGGCTACACCTTC. Translated: CAILGQGGYGYTF.

Only one count was recorded for this clone. The chain joins TRBV10-3 to TRBJ2-7; TRBD1 is a possible D gene (5 bases). This CDR3 spans 14 amino acids. Deletions cut 0 bases from V and 4 bases from J, with 10 bases between. Per germline, CDR1 ENHRY and CDR2 SYGVKD. CDR3 nucleotides: TGTGCCATCAGTGAGTCTCGGCAGGGATACGAGCAGTACTTC. It is translated as CAISESRQGYEQYF.

The chain uses TRBV15 and TRBJ2-3; TRBD2 might be the D (5 bases). Trimming pared 0 bases from V and 0 bases from J, leaving 10 bases between. The CDR3 has 16 residues. Germline CDR1 and CDR2: LNHNV and YYDKDF (reference sequence). The chain's CDR3 is CATSREGGPSTDTQYF. The CDR3 DNA follows: TGTGCCACCAGCAGAGAAGGCGGGCCTAGCACAGATACGCAGTATTTT.

The V gene is TRBV27, the J gene TRBJ2-1, with TRBD2 matching over 10 bases. Germline trimming cut 2 bases from V and 7 bases from J; bases unmatched to any gene: 5. Per the germline V gene, CDR1 is MNHEY and CDR2 is SMNVEV (reference sequence). There are 15 residues in the CDR3. The CDR3 here is CASSLQRGGRNEQFF. CDR3 nucleotide sequence: TGTGCCAGCAGTTTACAGCGGGGGGGCCGAAATGAGCAGTTCTTC.

This sequence joins TRBV11-3 and TRBJ1-2; TRBD1 aligns across 10 bases. Germline trimming cut 4 bases from V and 4 bases from J; bases unmatched to any gene: 9. The CDR3 has 16 residues. Germline CDR1 SGHNT, CDR2 YENEEA. CDR3 sequence (DNA): TGTGCCAGCAGCTCCCGGGACAGGGGCGCCCCCTATGGCTACACCTTC. It encodes CASSSRDRGAPYGYTF.

The chain uses TRBV28 and TRBJ2-6, with D possibly TRBD2 on 5 matching bases. Germline values: CDR1 MDHEN, CDR2 SYDVKM. CDR3 length: 12 amino acids. V shed 5 bases and J shed 9 bases, with 8 bases lying between them. The CDR3 here is CASSPRGNVLTF. The CDR3 coding sequence is TGTGCCAGCAGTCCCCGGGGCAACGTCCTGACTTTC.

The rearrangement joins TRBV4-1 to TRBJ2-3; D might be TRBD1 (6 bases). This CDR3 is built from 17 residues. The ends were cut back, 2 bases at V and 2 bases at J, with 17 bases in the middle. The germline V gene encodes CDR1 MGHRA and CDR2 YSYEKL. CDR3 in amino acids: CASSQTPRGGPTDTQYF. CDR3 bases: TGCGCCAGCAGCCAAACCCCTCGTGGGGGCCCCACAGATACGCAGTATTTT.

The V and J genes are TRBV4-1 and TRBJ2-7; 9 bases line up with TRBD2. J lost 2 bases, V lost 3 bases, and 5 bases had no gene match. This CDR3 spans 15 amino acids. Germline V gene lookup returns CDR1 MGHRA and CDR2 YSYEKL. In nucleotides, the CDR3 is TGCGCCAGCAGCCATATAGCGGGAGTCACCTACGAGCAGTACTTC. It codes for CASSHIAGVTYEQYF.

The chain joins TRBV6-6 to TRBJ2-5, with TRBD2 identical over 11 bases. Germline values: CDR1 MNHNY, CDR2 SVGAGI (reference sequence). With V trimmed by 6 bases and J by 5 bases, 8 bases remained unmatched. The CDR3 contains 15 residues. CDR3 DNA: TGTGCCAGCAGCTGGACTAGCGGGCCGGGGGAGACCCAGTACTTC. This sequence encodes CASSWTSGPGETQYF.

The chain couples TRBV4-3 to TRBJ1-6; D remains ambiguous. This CDR3 is 15 amino acids long. Germline CDR1 is LGHNA and CDR2 is YSLEER. Trimming removed 2 bases from V and 8 bases from J, with 13 bases in between. In DNA, the CDR3 is TGCGCCAGCAGCCAAATTTGGCCAGGCGATTCACCCCTCCACTTT. This gives the protein CASSQIWPGDSPLHF.

The chain uses TRBV6-5 and TRBJ2-1; either TRBD1 or TRBD2 may fit D (5 bases each). Per germline, CDR1 MNHEY and CDR2 SVGAGI. The CDR3 extends over 14 amino acids. Trimming stripped 8 bases from V and 9 bases from J, with 20 bases between. Here the CDR3 DNA reads TGTGCCAGCTTTCCCGGGACCAACCCTGTTGAGCAGTTCTTC. It encodes CASFPGTNPVEQFF.

This clone was seen once. The V call is TRBV4-3, the J call TRBJ2-7; D not certain. CDR1 LGHNA and CDR2 YSLEER come from the germline V gene. This CDR3 is built from 13 residues. Between the trimmed V and J ends, which lost 0 bases and 4 bases, there was a span of 7 bases. The CDR3 loop is CASSQDLRYEQYF. The DNA for the CDR3 is TGCGCCAGCAGCCAAGATTTGAGGTACGAGCAGTACTTC.

The chain is built from TRBV11-2 and TRBJ2-1; D possibly corresponds to TRBD1 (5 bases). V gave up 3 bases and J gave up 5 bases, with 14 bases separating them. The CDR3 runs 15 residues. CDR1 is SGHAT and CDR2 is FQNNGV in the germline V gene. The CDR3 sequence is CASSLDSRANNEQFF. The CDR3 bases are TGTGCCAGCAGCTTGGATTCCAGGGCCAACAATGAGCAGTTCTTC. Using reference TRBV11-2 and TRBJ2-1 for the parts outside the CDR3, the full variable domain is EAGVAQSPRYKIIEKRQSVAFWCNPISGHATLYWYQQILGQGPKLLIQFQNNGVVDDSQLPKDRFSAERLKGVDSTLKIQPAKLEDSAVYLCASSLDSRANNEQFFGPGTRLTVL.

This clone has more than one count but fewer than ten. The V gene is TRBV7-9, the J gene TRBJ1-4; TRBD1 might be the D (6 bases). With 5 bases removed from V and 0 bases from J, the gap between germline ends came to 10 bases. This CDR3 is built from 15 residues. Germline V gene lookup returns CDR1 SEHNR and CDR2 FQNEAQ (reference sequence). The CDR3 nucleotides read TGTGCCAGCAGCCAGGGGCCTTCAACTAATGAAAAACTGTTTTTT. Translation gives CASSQGPSTNEKLFF. The full variable domain, rest sourced from reference TRBV7-9 and TRBJ1-4, is DTGVSQNPRHKITKRGQNVTFRCDPISEHNRLYWYRQTLGQGPEFLTYFQNEAQLEKSRLLSDRFSAERPKGSFSTLEIQRTEQGDSAMYLCASSQGPSTNEKLFFGSGTQLSVL.

The rearrangement links TRBV6-5 to TRBJ2-1; 9 bases agree with TRBD2. This CDR3 has 13 amino acids. The V gene end was trimmed by 8 bases and the J gene end by 10 bases; junction bases not matched to a gene: 9. Germline CDR1 and CDR2: MNHEY and SVGAGI. The CDR3 sequence is CASSLAGWKEQFF. DNA of the CDR3: TGTGCCAGCTCCCTAGCGGGATGGAAAGAGCAGTTCTTC.

The chain uses TRBV5-1 and TRBJ2-7; TRBD1 matches at 10 bases. V lost 0 bases, J lost 3 bases, and 3 bases stayed unmatched. This CDR3 is built from 15 residues. Germline V gives CDR1 SGHRS, CDR2 YFSETQ. The CDR3 nucleotides read TGCGCCAGCAGCTTGGCGGGACAGGGGAACTACGAGCAGTACTTC. Translating gives CASSLAGQGNYEQYF.

The V and J genes are TRBV13 and TRBJ2-7; weak D call: TRBD1 (6 bases). Germline V CDR1 and CDR2: PRHDT, FYEKMQ (reference sequence). CDR3 size: 14 residues. V dropped 5 bases and J dropped 0 bases, with 11 bases sitting between them. Written as DNA, the CDR3 is TGTGCCAGCAGCCTTCAGGGGAGCTCCTACGAGCAGTACTTC. The encoded protein is CASSLQGSSYEQYF.

The chain carries TRBV29-1 and TRBJ2-7; TRBD1 matches at 8 bases. The CDR3 runs 13 residues. V shed 7 bases and J 3 bases; nucleotides not matched to a gene: 8. The germline V gene has CDR1 SQVTM and CDR2 ANQGSEA. The CDR3 is CSALTGGGYEQYF. DNA for the CDR3: TGCAGCGCCTTAACAGGGGGAGGCTACGAGCAGTACTTC.

J is TRBJ1-5 and V is TRBV5-6; D unresolved. Germline V gene sequence: CDR1 SGHDT, CDR2 YYEEEE. This CDR3 spans 14 amino acids. V gave up 2 bases and J gave up 7 bases, with 13 bases separating them. CDR3 nucleotide sequence: TGTGCCAGCAGCTTCCAGTCCGGACTACAGCCCCAGCATTTT. This sequence encodes CASSFQSGLQPQHF.